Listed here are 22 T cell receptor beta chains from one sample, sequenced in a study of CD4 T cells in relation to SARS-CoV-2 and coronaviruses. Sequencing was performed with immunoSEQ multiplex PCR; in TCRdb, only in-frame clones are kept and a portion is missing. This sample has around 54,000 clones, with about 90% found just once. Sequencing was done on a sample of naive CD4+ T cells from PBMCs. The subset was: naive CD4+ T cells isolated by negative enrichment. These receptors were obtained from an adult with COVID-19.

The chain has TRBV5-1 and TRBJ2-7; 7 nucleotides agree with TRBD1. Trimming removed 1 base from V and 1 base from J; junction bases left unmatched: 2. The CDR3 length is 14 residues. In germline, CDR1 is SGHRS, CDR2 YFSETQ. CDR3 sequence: CASSLTGVSYEQYF. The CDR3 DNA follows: TGCGCCAGCAGCTTGACAGGGGTATCCTACGAGCAGTACTTC. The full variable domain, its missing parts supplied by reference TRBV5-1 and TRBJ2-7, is KAGVTQTPRYLIKTRGQQVTLSCSPISGHRSVSWYQQTPGQGLQFLFEYFSETQRNKGNFPGRFSGRQFSNSRSEMNVSTLELGDSALYLCASSLTGVSYEQYFGPGTRLTVT.

The CDR3 coding sequence is TGTGCCAGCTCACCACAGCAGGGCCGGTACAATGAGCAGTTCTTC. It is translated as CASSPQQGRYNEQFF. This chain joins TRBV18 and TRBJ2-1, with a tentative D call TRBD1 (5 bases). Germline assignment: CDR1 KGHSH and CDR2 LQKENI. With 1 base removed from V and 4 bases from J, the gap between germline ends came to 11 bases. The CDR3 has 15 residues.

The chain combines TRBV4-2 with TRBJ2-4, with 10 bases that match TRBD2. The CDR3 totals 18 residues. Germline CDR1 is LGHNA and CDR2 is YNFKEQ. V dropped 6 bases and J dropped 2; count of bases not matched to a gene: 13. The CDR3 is CASSPLLLAGATKNIQYF. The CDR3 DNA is TGTGCCAGCAGTCCCCTCCTCCTAGCGGGGGCAACCAAAAACATTCAGTACTTC.

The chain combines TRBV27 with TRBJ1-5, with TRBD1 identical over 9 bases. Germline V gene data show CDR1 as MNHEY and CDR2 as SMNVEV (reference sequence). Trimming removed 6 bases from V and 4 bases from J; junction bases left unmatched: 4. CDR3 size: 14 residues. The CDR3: CASSLGTGNQPQHF. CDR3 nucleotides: TGTGCCAGCAGCCTAGGGACAGGGAATCAGCCCCAGCATTTT.

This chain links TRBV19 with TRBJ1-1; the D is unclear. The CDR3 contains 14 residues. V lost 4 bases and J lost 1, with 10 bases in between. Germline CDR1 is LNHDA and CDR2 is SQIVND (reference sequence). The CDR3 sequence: CASSTGGGNTEAFF. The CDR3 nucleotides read TGTGCCAGTAGTACAGGCGGAGGGAACACTGAAGCTTTCTTT.

The CDR3 here is CASSLDWGLAGVTNADTQYF. The CDR3 nucleotides are TGTGCCAGCAGCTTAGATTGGGGACTAGCGGGAGTGACCAACGCAGATACGCAGTATTTT. V is TRBV11-2 and J is TRBJ2-3; TRBD2 matches at 14 bases. Germline values: CDR1 SGHAT, CDR2 FQNNGV. The CDR3 sequence is 20 residues long. Unmatched junction bases numbered 12, after V lost 0 bases and J lost 4 bases.

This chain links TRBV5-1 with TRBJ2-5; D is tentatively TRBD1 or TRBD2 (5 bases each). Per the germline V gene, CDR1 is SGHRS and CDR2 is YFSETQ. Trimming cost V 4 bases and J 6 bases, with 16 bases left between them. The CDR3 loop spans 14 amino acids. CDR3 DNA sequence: TGCGCCAGCAGCGAAACTAGTGGGGCTAAGACCCAGTACTTC. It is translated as CASSETSGAKTQYF.

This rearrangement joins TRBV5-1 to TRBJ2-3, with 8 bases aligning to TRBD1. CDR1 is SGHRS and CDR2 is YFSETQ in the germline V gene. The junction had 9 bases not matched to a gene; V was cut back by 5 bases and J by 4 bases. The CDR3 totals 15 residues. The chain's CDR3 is CASSFDRGVADTQYF. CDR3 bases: TGCGCCAGCAGTTTCGACAGGGGAGTTGCAGATACGCAGTATTTT.

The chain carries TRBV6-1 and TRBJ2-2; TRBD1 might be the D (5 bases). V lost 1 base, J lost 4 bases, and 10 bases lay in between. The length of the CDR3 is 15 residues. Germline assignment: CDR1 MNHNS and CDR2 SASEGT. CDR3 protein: CASSEDRPPTGELFF. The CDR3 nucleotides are TGTGCCAGCAGTGAAGACAGGCCCCCCACCGGGGAGCTGTTTTTT.

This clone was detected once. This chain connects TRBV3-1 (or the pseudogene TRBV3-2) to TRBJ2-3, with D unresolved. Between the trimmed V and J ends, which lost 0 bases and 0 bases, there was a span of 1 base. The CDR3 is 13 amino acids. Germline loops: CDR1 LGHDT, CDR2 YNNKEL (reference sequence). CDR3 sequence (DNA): TGTGCCAGCAGCCAAGATAGCACAGATACGCAGTATTTT. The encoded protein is CASSQDSTDTQYF.

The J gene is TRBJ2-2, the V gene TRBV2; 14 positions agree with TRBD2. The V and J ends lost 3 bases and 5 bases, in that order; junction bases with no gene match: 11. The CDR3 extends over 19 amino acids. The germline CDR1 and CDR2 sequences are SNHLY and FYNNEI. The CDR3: CASSEGLAGVGVRTGELFF. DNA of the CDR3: TGTGCCAGCAGTGAGGGACTAGCGGGAGTCGGAGTAAGGACCGGGGAGCTGTTTTTT. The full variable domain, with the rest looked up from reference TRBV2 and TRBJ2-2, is EPEVTQTPSHQVTQMGQEVILRCVPISNHLYFYWYRQILGQKVEFLVSFYNNEISEKSEIFDDQFSVERPDGSNFTLKIRSTKLEDSAMYFCASSEGLAGVGVRTGELFFGEGSRLTVL.

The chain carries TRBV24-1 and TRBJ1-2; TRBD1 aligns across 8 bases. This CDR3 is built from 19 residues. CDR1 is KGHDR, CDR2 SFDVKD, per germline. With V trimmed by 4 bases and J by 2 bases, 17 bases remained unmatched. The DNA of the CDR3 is TGTGCCACCAGTGACAATCATGGGACAGGATCCACCCACAACTATGGCTACACCTTC. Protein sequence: CATSDNHGTGSTHNYGYTF.

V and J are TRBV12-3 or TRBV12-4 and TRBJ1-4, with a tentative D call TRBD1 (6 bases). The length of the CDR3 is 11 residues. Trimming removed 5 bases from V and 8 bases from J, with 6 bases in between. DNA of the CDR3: TGTGCCAGCAGTAGGGGGGAAAAACTGTTTTTT. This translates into CASSRGEKLFF.

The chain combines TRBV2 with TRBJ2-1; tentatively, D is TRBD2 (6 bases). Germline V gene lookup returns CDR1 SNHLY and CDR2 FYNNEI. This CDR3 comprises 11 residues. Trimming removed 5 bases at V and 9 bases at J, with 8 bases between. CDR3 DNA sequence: TGTGCCAGCAGTAAGGAGGGTGAGCAGTTCTTC. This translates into CASSKEGEQFF.

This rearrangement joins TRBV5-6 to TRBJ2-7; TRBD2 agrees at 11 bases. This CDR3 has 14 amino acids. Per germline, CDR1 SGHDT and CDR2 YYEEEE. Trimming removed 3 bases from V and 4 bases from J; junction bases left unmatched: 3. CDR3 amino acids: CASSYGTSGYEQYF. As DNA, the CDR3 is TGTGCCAGCAGCTATGGGACTAGCGGTTACGAGCAGTACTTC.

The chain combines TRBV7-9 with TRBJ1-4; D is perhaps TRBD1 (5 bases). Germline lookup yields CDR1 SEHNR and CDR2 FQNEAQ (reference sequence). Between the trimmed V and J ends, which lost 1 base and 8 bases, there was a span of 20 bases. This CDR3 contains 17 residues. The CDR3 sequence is CASSLGMSGAGSEKLFF. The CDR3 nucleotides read TGTGCCAGCAGCTTAGGGATGAGTGGGGCAGGCTCCGAAAAACTGTTTTTT.

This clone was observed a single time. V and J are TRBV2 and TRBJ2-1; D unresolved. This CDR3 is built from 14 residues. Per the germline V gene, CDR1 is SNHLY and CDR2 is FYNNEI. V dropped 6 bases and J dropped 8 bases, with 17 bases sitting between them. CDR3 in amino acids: CASSRRTVKDEQFF. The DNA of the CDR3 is TGTGCCAGCAGCAGGCGGACGGTTAAGGATGAGCAGTTCTTC.

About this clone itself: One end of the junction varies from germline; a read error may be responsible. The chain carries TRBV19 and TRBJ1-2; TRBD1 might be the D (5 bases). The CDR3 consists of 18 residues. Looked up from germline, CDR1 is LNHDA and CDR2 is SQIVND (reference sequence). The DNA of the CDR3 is TGTGCCAGTAGTATTGACGCCGGGCCGGGGACCCTGGACTATGGCTACATCTTC. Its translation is CASSIDAGPGTLDYGYIF. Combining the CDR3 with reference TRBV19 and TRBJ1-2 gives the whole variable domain DGGITQSPKYLFRKEGQNVTLSCEQNLNHDAMYWYRQDPGQGLRLIYYSQIVNDFQKGDIAEGYSVSREKKESFPLTVTSAQKNPTAFYLCASSIDAGPGTLDYGYIFGSGTRLTVV.

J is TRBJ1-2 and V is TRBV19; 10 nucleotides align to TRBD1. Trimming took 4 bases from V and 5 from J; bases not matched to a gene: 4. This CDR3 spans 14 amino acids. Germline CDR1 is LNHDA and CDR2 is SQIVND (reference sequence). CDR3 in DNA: TGTGCCAGTAGTAGGACAGGGGGTATATATGGCTACACCTTC. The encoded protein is CASSRTGGIYGYTF.

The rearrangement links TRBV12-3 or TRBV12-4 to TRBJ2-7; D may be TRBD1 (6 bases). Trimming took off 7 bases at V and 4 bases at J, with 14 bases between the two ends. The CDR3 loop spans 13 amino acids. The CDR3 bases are TGTGCCAGCACCCCCCTGGACAGTTACGAGCAGTACTTC. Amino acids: CASTPLDSYEQYF.

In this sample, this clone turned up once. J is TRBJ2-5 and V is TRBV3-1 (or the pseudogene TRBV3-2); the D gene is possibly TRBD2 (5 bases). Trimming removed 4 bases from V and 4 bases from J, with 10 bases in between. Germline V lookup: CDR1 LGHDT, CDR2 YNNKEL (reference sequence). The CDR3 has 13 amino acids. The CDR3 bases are TGTGCCAGCAGCCCGTTTGGGAGAGAGACCCAGTACTTC. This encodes CASSPFGRETQYF.

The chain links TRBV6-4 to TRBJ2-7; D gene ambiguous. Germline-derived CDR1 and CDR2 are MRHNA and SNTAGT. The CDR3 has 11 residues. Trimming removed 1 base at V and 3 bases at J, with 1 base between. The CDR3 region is CASSDFYEQYF. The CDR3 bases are TGTGCCAGCAGTGACTTCTACGAGCAGTACTTC.